This T cell receptor beta chain appears in the sequencing data of a study of cytomegalovirus exposure and HLA in healthy donors. Study outcomes and limitations: Specific recognition of CMV antigens was confirmed in vitro for a few chains (all CMV-associated). Among TCR sequences, most were rare, though some public TCRs appeared in many donors.

Repertoires were generated with immunoSEQ multiplex PCR, while TCRdb's copy carries only in-frame clones and drops some. The sample records roughly 50,000 clones, approximately 89% being singletons. Trimming shortened V by 5 bases and J by 4 bases, and 14 bases separated the two germline ends. CDR1 is LNHDA and CDR2 is SQIVND in the germline V gene (reference sequence). The CDR3 contains 15 residues. As for this clone: Its antigen is still unknown.

The gene calls are TRBV19 and TRBJ2-2; D possibly corresponds to TRBD1 (6 bases). Sequencing was carried out using PBMCs. The source is a woman younger than 30 in good health and CMV-seropositive. The CDR3 bases are TGTGCCAGTAGTCCCAGGACAGCCCCCACCGGGGAGCTGTTTTTT. This encodes CASSPRTAPTGELFF.